Listed below are T cell receptor beta chains from one sample, sequenced in a study of blood T cell repertoires in COVID-19. Here immunoSEQ multiplex PCR was the method, and the copy in TCRdb shows in-frame clones only, minus some. Among about 57,000 clones, roughly 80% were seen once, and the ten largest hold roughly a fifth. Sequenced input: peripheral blood. Every receptor here comes from a woman aged 60-75 years with acute or convalescent COVID-19. CDR3s include the opening cysteine and the closing phenylalanine or tryptophan. The order of the fields is D gene, V gene, clone size, J gene, CDR3 DNA, CDR3 protein. D genes are given only for firm matches. Size values are once, few and many counts, or a class for expanded clones, and some rows have none.

.	TRBV30	.	TRBJ2-7	TGTGCCTGGTCCGGTTGGGACTTCGAGCAGTACTTC	CAWSGWDFEQYF
TRBD2	TRBV7-8	once	TRBJ2-5	TGTGCCAGCAGGCCTACTAGCGGCACGACCTGGACCCAGTACTTC	CASRPTSGTTWTQYF
.	TRBV19	.	TRBJ1-2	TGTGCCAGTAGTATTCACGGGAATAACTATGGCTACACCTTC	CASSIHGNNYGYTF
TRBD2	TRBV7-3	.	TRBJ2-3	TGTGCCAGCAGCTTAAGGGGGACTAGCGGGTATCTGGAGGGTACGCAGTATTTT	CASSLRGTSGYLEGTQYF
TRBD1	TRBV5-1	.	TRBJ2-6	TGCGCCAGCAGGGAGGGACAGGGAAATTTCCCTGGGGCCAACGTCCTGACTTTC	CASREGQGNFPGANVLTF
TRBD1	TRBV5-4	.	TRBJ1-1	TGTGCCAGCAGTTTGCCTTTGCCGGGACAGGGGAACACTGAAGCTTTCTTT	CASSLPLPGQGNTEAFF
TRBD1	TRBV10-3	few	TRBJ1-1	TGTGCCATCAGTGAGTCCAGGGGGCTGGTCGGCACTGAAGCTTTCTTT	CAISESRGLVGTEAFF
.	TRBV29-1	few	TRBJ1-3	TGCAGCGTTGTTGGCTCCTTCTCTGGAAACACCATATATTTT	CSVVGSFSGNTIYF
.	TRBV5-6	.	TRBJ1-3	TGTGCCAGCAGCGAGGGACGGCGGGGAGAATCCATATATTTT	CASSEGRRGESIYF
TRBD2	TRBV7-8	few	TRBJ2-3	TGTGCCAGCAGGTCTCCGGGACTAGCGGGGGGAAACACAGATACGCAGTATTTT	CASRSPGLAGGNTDTQYF
TRBD1	TRBV7-3	.	TRBJ2-2	TGTGCCAGCAGTCCGGACAGGGAAAACGGGGAGCTGTTTTTT	CASSPDRENGELFF
TRBD2	TRBV5-1	few	TRBJ2-1	TGCGCCAGCAGGGAAGGACTAGCGGGGGACAATGAGCAGTTCTTC	CASREGLAGDNEQFF
.	TRBV19	once	TRBJ1-2	TGTGCCAGTCTTAACAGGTTGTATGGCTACACCTTC	CASLNRLYGYTF
TRBD1	TRBV20-1	.	TRBJ1-3	TGCAGTGCTAGTTCGGACAGGGACTACACCATATATTTT	CSASSDRDYTIYF
TRBD1	TRBV4-1	.	TRBJ1-5	TGCGCCAGCAGCCAAGACCCCCTGACAGGGTACAATCAGCCCCAGCATTTT	CASSQDPLTGYNQPQHF
TRBD1	TRBV7-3	.	TRBJ1-4	TGTGCCAGTAGCCGGGACAGGGGTGAAAAACTGTTTTTT	CASSRDRGEKLFF
.	TRBV10-1	.	TRBJ1-5	TGCGCCAGCAGTGGCTACAAGGGGCGAGAATATAGCAATCAGCCCCAGCATTTT	CASSGYKGREYSNQPQHF
TRBD1	TRBV30	once	TRBJ2-1	TGTGCCTGGAGTCTCGTATGGGCCGGGGACAGGATCGGGAATGAGCAGTTCTTC	CAWSLVWAGDRIGNEQFF
.	TRBV5-6	once	TRBJ1-2	TGTGCCAGCAGCTTAGACAGGCCCCGGGGCTACACCTTC	CASSLDRPRGYTF
TRBD2	TRBV12-3/TRBV12-4	once	TRBJ2-5	TGTGCCAGCCGCGGGGGGCGCGTGGAGACCCAGTACTTC	CASRGGRVETQYF
.	TRBV5-1	few	TRBJ2-2	TGCGCCAGCAGAAAGGGCCAGGGGAACACCGGGGAGCTGTTTTTT	CASRKGQGNTGELFF
.	TRBV19	.	TRBJ1-2	TGTGCCACCGCCACCACGGGAGGAAACTATGGCTACACCTTC	CATATTGGNYGYTF
TRBD1	TRBV14	.	TRBJ1-2	TGTGCCAGCAGCCACCGGACAGGGCGGTTCGATGGCTACACCTTC	CASSHRTGRFDGYTF
TRBD1	TRBV6-5	.	TRBJ2-7	TGTGCCAGCAGTTACGGGACAGGGAATTACGAGCAGTACTTC	CASSYGTGNYEQYF
TRBD1	TRBV14	.	TRBJ1-5	TGTGCCAGCAGCCAGGGGCAGGGGGCTGGACAGCCCCAGCATTTT	CASSQGQGAGQPQHF
TRBD1	TRBV2	.	TRBJ1-4	TGTGCCAGCAGCGCAGGGGGTTCTAATGAAAAACTGTTTTTT	CASSAGGSNEKLFF
TRBD1	TRBV25-1	.	TRBJ1-2	TGTGCCAGCAGTGGGGGGACAGGGGGGGTCGGCTACACCTTC	CASSGGTGGVGYTF
.	TRBV3-1/TRBV3-2	.	TRBJ1-2	TGTGCCAGCAGCCAAGGAGTGGAGGGCTACACCTTC	CASSQGVEGYTF
.	TRBV2	.	TRBJ1-1	TGTGCCAGCAGCGTATACACTGAAGCTTTCTTT	CASSVYTEAFF
.	TRBV12-3/TRBV12-4	.	TRBJ2-7	TGTGCCAGCAGCCAATCAGTCTACGAGCAGTACTTC	CASSQSVYEQYF
TRBD1	TRBV3-1/TRBV3-2	.	TRBJ1-5	TGTGCCAGCAGCCCAAACGACAGGGCTCAGCCCCAGCATTTT	CASSPNDRAQPQHF
.	TRBV19	few	TRBJ1-4	TGTGCCAGTAGTCCCCATGTCCAGTTAAAAAATGAAAAACTGTTTTTT	CASSPHVQLKNEKLFF
.	TRBV4-1	.	TRBJ1-2	TGCGCCAGCAGCCAAGATCCCAACAGAAACTATGGCTACACCTTC	CASSQDPNRNYGYTF
TRBD1	TRBV28	once	TRBJ2-3	TGTGCCAGCAGTTTAGCCCGGGACAGGGGGACCTCGCGCAGGACAGATACGCAGTATTTT	CASSLARDRGTSRRTDTQYF
TRBD2	TRBV24-1	few	TRBJ2-1	TGTGCCACCAGTGACCCGGGACTAGCGGGGGGATTCTCCTACAATGAGCAGTTCTTC	CATSDPGLAGGFSYNEQFF
.	TRBV6-5	.	TRBJ1-6	TGTGCCAGCAGTATACAGGGTTGGGGTTCACCCCTCCACTTT	CASSIQGWGSPLHF
TRBD1	TRBV19	.	TRBJ2-7	TGTGCCAGTAGGGGGACAGGAAGGGCCTACGAGCAGTACTTC	CASRGTGRAYEQYF
.	TRBV7-9	.	TRBJ2-2	TGTGCCAGCAGCTTAGTAATGCGGGCAGCAGCGAACACCGGGGAGCTGTTTTTT	CASSLVMRAAANTGELFF
.	TRBV19	.	TRBJ1-2	TGTGCCAGTCGCCCCGACAGGTACTATGGCTACACCTTC	CASRPDRYYGYTF
TRBD1	TRBV5-5	.	TRBJ2-1	TGTGCCAGCAGCTTTAGGGGGCACAATGAGCAGTTCTTC	CASSFRGHNEQFF
TRBD2	TRBV5-1	.	TRBJ2-1	TGCGCCAGCAGCTTATTAGGACTAGCGGCCAATGAGCAGTTCTTC	CASSLLGLAANEQFF
TRBD1	TRBV6-2/TRBV6-3	.	TRBJ1-1	TGTGCCAGCAGCCCCCCGGGACAGGGGCGAGAGAGGATCTTT	CASSPPGQGRERIF
.	TRBV10-2	.	TRBJ2-1	TGCGCCAGCAGTTCAGGGCCAGTAGGGTTCTTC	CASSSGPVGFF